The source of this T cell receptor (beta chain) is a study of T-cell memory formation after mild COVID-19. Study context: The two donors had largely donor-specific TCR clusters.

Employing constant-segment primers, 5'RACE generated TCR alpha and TCR beta cDNA libraries bearing sample barcodes and UMIs. MiXCR, run by TCRdb on the 5' RACE reads, gives a single entry per CDR3 protein. The sample includes roughly 14,000 distinct CDR3 sequences, 20% to 30% of them seen just once. This clonotype was seen only a few times. The CDR3 runs 15 residues. The V gene lost 1 base and the J gene lost 2 bases, with 11 bases spanning the gap. Germline V CDR1 and CDR2: MGHDK, SYGVNS. This sequence joins TRBV25-1 and TRBJ1-2, with D possibly TRBD1 on 6 matching bases. The specimen sequenced was PBMCs or a T cell subset sorted from them (not recorded which). The source of this sequence is a man between 18 and 29 years old who had mild COVID-19 (a few samples of this study predate the infection). Cell type and time point are not known. CDR3 nucleotide sequence: TGTGCCAGCAGTGAATTCTGGGACACCAACTATGGCTACACCTTC. It translates to CASSEFWDTNYGYTF.